This passage covers 2 T cell receptor beta chains from one sample sequenced in a study of blood T cell repertoires in COVID-19. Sequencing was performed with immunoSEQ multiplex PCR; in TCRdb, only in-frame clones are kept and a portion is missing. The table includes about 380,000 clones, 81% detected once. The specimen sequenced was peripheral blood. The receptors come from a human donor with acute or convalescent COVID-19. The donor label of this sample is uncertain.

V gene TRBV5-1 combines with J gene TRBJ2-1; the D gene is possibly TRBD1 (7 bases). The germline CDR1 and CDR2 sequences are SGHRS and YFSETQ. CDR3 length: 13 residues. The V and J ends lost 6 bases and 8 bases respectively, with 15 bases between them. The CDR3 DNA reads as TGCGCCAGCAAGTCGGCAGGGGGGTATGAGCAGTTCTTC. It encodes CASKSAGGYEQFF.

The rearrangement links TRBV6-5 to TRBJ1-5, with unresolved D. V lost 7 bases to trimming and J lost 7 bases, with 20 bases between them. CDR1 and CDR2 (germline): MNHEY, SVGAGI. The CDR3 covers 15 residues. CDR3 coding DNA: TGTGCCAGCAACTCACGGCGGGAGATAGGGCAGCCCCAGCATTTT. Translation gives CASNSRREIGQPQHF.